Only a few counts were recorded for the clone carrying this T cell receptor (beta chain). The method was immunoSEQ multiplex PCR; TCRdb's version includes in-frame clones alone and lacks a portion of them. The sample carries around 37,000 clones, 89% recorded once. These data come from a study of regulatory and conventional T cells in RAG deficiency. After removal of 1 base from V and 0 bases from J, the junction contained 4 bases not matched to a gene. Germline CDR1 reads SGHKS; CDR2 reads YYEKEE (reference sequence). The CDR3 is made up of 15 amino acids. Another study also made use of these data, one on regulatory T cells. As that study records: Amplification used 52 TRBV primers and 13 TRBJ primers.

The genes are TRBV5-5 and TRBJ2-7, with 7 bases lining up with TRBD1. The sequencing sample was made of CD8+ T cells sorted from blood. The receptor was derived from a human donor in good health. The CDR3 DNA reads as TGTGCCAGCAGCTTGAGGTCAGGGGGCTCCTACGAGCAGTACTTC. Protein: CASSLRSGGSYEQYF.